One and the same sample provided the 20 T cell receptor beta chains below, sequenced in a study of cytomegalovirus exposure and HLA in healthy donors. The PCR was carried out with 60 Vbeta primers and 13 Jbeta primers. The method was immunoSEQ multiplex PCR; TCRdb's version includes in-frame clones alone and lacks a portion of them. The table lists hundreds of thousands of clones, around 89% of them singletons. Sequencing input: PBMCs. All receptors derive from a woman between 18 and 30 years old in good health and CMV-seronegative.

The chain couples TRBV7-9 to TRBJ2-2; D may be TRBD1 (6 bases). V lost 4 bases and J lost 6, with 15 bases in between. CDR3 length: 15 residues. Germline CDR1 is SEHNR and CDR2 is FQNEAQ (reference sequence). CDR3 residues: CASSYVAGAAGELFF. DNA for the CDR3: TGTGCCAGCAGCTACGTGGCAGGGGCCGCCGGGGAGCTGTTTTTT.

The gene calls are TRBV21-1 and TRBJ1-1; the table calls TRBD1, which could not be checked here. TRBV21-1 is described as a pseudogene. The CDR3 is made up of 18 amino acids. For the CDR3, the DNA is TGTGCCAGCAGCAAATCGGAAACGGACAGGGTTCCGAACACTGAAGCTTTCTTT. Translating gives CASSKSETDRVPNTEAFF.

This chain connects TRBV11-1 to TRBJ1-5; 11 bases fit TRBD1. Germline CDR1 SGHAT, CDR2 FQDESV (reference sequence). The V segment lost 4 bases and the J segment 6 bases; nucleotides outside the gene matches: 8. The CDR3 runs 16 residues. CDR3 sequence: CASSWGTGGSCQPQHF. The CDR3 DNA follows: TGTGCCAGCAGCTGGGGGACAGGGGGTTCTTGTCAGCCCCAGCATTTT.

The CDR3 reads CASSYSFTSGEQYF. In nucleotides, the CDR3 is TGTGCCAGCAGTTACTCGTTCACCAGCGGCGAGCAGTACTTC. The chain employs TRBV6-5 and TRBJ2-7; tentatively, D is TRBD2 (5 bases). The CDR3 consists of 14 residues. CDR1 and CDR2 from the germline V gene are MNHEY and SVGAGI. The ends were cut back, 0 bases at V and 6 bases at J, with 12 bases in the middle.

This chain uses TRBV7-9 with TRBJ1-1, with D possibly matching TRBD1 (5 bases). Trimming pared 4 bases from V and 4 bases from J, leaving 19 bases between. CDR3 size: 16 residues. Germline lookup yields CDR1 SEHNR and CDR2 FQNEAQ (reference sequence). CDR3 nucleotides: TGTGCCAGCAGCTCAGAGAACTTTCGGGGGATCACTGAAGCTTTCTTT. Translated: CASSSENFRGITEAFF.

This sequence joins TRBV29-1 and TRBJ1-1; D unresolved. The CDR3 runs to 11 residues. CDR1 is SQVTM, CDR2 ANQGSEA, per germline. V was cut by 2 bases and J by 3 bases, with 4 bases left in between. CDR3 DNA: TGCAGCGTTGAATTAGACACTGAAGCTTTCTTT. This sequence encodes CSVELDTEAFF.

The chain carries TRBV7-2 and TRBJ2-3, with 11 bases identical to TRBD2. This CDR3 is 14 amino acids long. The V and J ends lost 4 bases and 4 bases, in that order; junction bases with no gene match: 1. The V gene's germline CDR1 is SGHTA and CDR2 FQGNSA. The CDR3 is CASSSGLAADTQYF. The CDR3 DNA reads as TGTGCCAGCAGCTCGGGACTAGCGGCAGATACGCAGTATTTT. The full variable domain, completed using reference TRBV7-2 and TRBJ2-3, is GAGVSQSPSNKVTEKGKDVELRCDPISGHTALYWYRQSLGQGLEFLIYFQGNSAPDKSGLPSDRFSAERTGGSVSTLTIQRTQQEDSAVYLCASSSGLAADTQYFGPGTRLTVL.

The J gene is TRBJ1-4, the V gene TRBV2; D not certain. The V end was cut by 4 bases, the J end by 2 bases, with 8 bases between. CDR1 is SNHLY and CDR2 is FYNNEI in the germline V gene. CDR3 length: 14 residues. Written as DNA, the CDR3 is TGTGCCAGCAGTGCTATGTCGACTAATGAAAAACTGTTTTTT. Translated, it gives CASSAMSTNEKLFF.

CDR3 nucleotide sequence: TGTGCCAGCAGCTTAGGACTAGCAGGAGCCCTCCAAGAGACCCAGTACTTC. Translation gives CASSLGLAGALQETQYF. The chain employs TRBV7-9 and TRBJ2-5; 7 bases map to TRBD2. Trimming cost V 1 base and J 1 base; bases outside gene matches: 9. This CDR3 comprises 17 residues. CDR1 and CDR2 from the germline V gene are SEHNR and FQNEAQ (reference sequence).

This rearrangement joins TRBV5-4 to TRBJ2-7; 7 bases match TRBD1. Germline values: CDR1 SGHNT, CDR2 YYREEE (reference sequence). Trimming cost V 4 bases and J 0 bases; bases outside gene matches: 7. This CDR3 contains 15 residues. The CDR3 bases are TGTGCCAGCAGCCAAAAGACAGGGAGCTCCTACGAGCAGTACTTC. Its protein is CASSQKTGSSYEQYF.

The rearrangement uses TRBV5-6 and TRBJ1-2; 8 positions match TRBD1. CDR1 and CDR2 (germline): SGHDT, YYEEEE. There are 14 residues in the CDR3. V shed 2 bases, J shed 3 bases, and the junction held 3 bases outside the gene matches. This CDR3 reads CASSLNRGYYGYTF. CDR3 nucleotides: TGTGCCAGCAGCTTAAACAGGGGGTACTATGGCTACACCTTC.

This chain links TRBV4-1 with TRBJ1-6; no clear D. The CDR3 covers 17 residues. CDR1 is MGHRA, CDR2 YSYEKL, per germline. Trimming stripped 4 bases from V and 8 bases from J, with 21 bases between. CDR3 DNA sequence: TGCGCCAGCAGCCTAGGAAGTTGGCGGCTCGGGGATTCACCCCTCCACTTT. It specifies CASSLGSWRLGDSPLHF.

V is TRBV10-2 and J is TRBJ1-2, with D perhaps matching TRBD1 (6 bases). In germline, CDR1 is WSHSY, CDR2 SAAADI. The CDR3 length is 12 residues. Trimming cost V 10 bases and J 4 bases, with 13 bases left between them. The CDR3 bases are TGCGCCACAGAACAGGGTGGCTATGGCTACACCTTC. Translated: CATEQGGYGYTF.

The rearrangement links TRBV10-3 to TRBJ2-1; the match to TRBD2 covers 12 bases. From germline, CDR1 is ENHRY and CDR2 SYGVKD. This CDR3 is 14 amino acids long. V was clipped by 5 bases and J by 7 bases; unmatched bases: 3. The DNA for the CDR3 is TGTGCCATCAGTCTAGCGGGGGGGCTGAATGAGCAGTTCTTC. This gives the protein CAISLAGGLNEQFF.

This rearrangement joins TRBV2 to TRBJ1-2, with D maybe TRBD1 (6 bases). The V end was cut by 7 bases, the J end by 6 bases, with 12 bases between. This CDR3 has 12 residues. The germline V gene encodes CDR1 SNHLY and CDR2 FYNNEI. The CDR3 DNA reads TGTGCCAGCACGGGACATCAACATGGCTACACCTTC. Protein product: CASTGHQHGYTF.

The V and J genes are TRBV9 and TRBJ2-2; 9 bases align to TRBD2. The V gene's germline CDR1 is SGDLS and CDR2 YYNGEE. The junction had 13 bases not matched to a gene; V was cut back by 0 bases and J by 7 bases. The CDR3 sequence is 18 residues long. Here the CDR3 reads CASSVAALAGIRRGELFF. CDR3 nucleotide sequence: TGTGCCAGCAGCGTAGCGGCCCTAGCGGGGATACGCCGCGGGGAGCTGTTTTTT. The full variable domain, its missing parts supplied by reference TRBV9 and TRBJ2-2, is DSGVTQTPKHLITATGQRVTLRCSPRSGDLSVYWYQQSLDQGLQFLIQYYNGEERAKGNILERFSAQQFPDLHSELNLSSLELGDSALYFCASSVAALAGIRRGELFFGEGSRLTVL.

This sequence joins TRBV4-1 and TRBJ2-7; TRBD2 aligns across 10 bases. The CDR3 sequence is 15 residues long. V gave up 3 bases and J gave up 4 bases; unmatched junction bases: 6. CDR1 is MGHRA and CDR2 is YSYEKL in the germline V gene. For the CDR3, the DNA is TGCGCCAGCAGCCACAGACTAGCGGGTAGGTACGAGCAGTACTTC. It codes for CASSHRLAGRYEQYF.

V is TRBV6-5 and J is TRBJ2-7; 7 positions match TRBD2. Germline CDR1 and CDR2: MNHEY and SVGAGI. Trimming took 2 bases from V and 7 from J; bases not matched to a gene: 8. The CDR3 contains 14 residues. The CDR3 is CASSYELRGGEQYF. CDR3 DNA: TGTGCCAGCAGTTACGAGTTGAGGGGAGGGGAGCAGTACTTC.

The sample holds a few counts of this clone. The CDR3 bases are TGTGCCAGCAGCTCTCGGACAGGACGAGCTAATGAAAAACTGTTTTTT. Its protein is CASSSRTGRANEKLFF. The rearrangement joins TRBV7-2 to TRBJ1-4; 7 nucleotides align to TRBD1. The CDR3 sequence is 16 residues long. The ends lost 4 bases at V and 3 bases at J; junction bases unmatched: 8. Germline-derived CDR1 and CDR2 are SGHTA and FQGNSA.

In DNA, the CDR3 is TGCGCCAGCAGTTCCCCAGGGGGCAATGAGCAGTTCTTC. It codes for CASSSPGGNEQFF. J is TRBJ2-1 and V is TRBV5-1; 7 bases fit TRBD1. With 5 bases clipped from V and 6 bases from J, the junction kept 5 bases outside the gene matches. Germline loops: CDR1 SGHRS, CDR2 YFSETQ. This CDR3 comprises 13 residues.